This T cell receptor beta chain stems from a study of OX40 agonist ivuxolimab in advanced cancers. Turning to the study itself: A male proportion of about 84% was recorded, with mean age approximately 60 years and range about 20 to 79. Partial responses were recorded for three patients, including one with hepatocellular carcinoma and two with cutaneous melanoma. Study observations and caveats: Normalized expansion of T-cell clones was also low for some nonresponders. Expanded clones belonging to CD8+ T cells outnumbered, on average, those of CD4+.

To note about this clone: Its antigen is unknown.

Sequencing was performed with immunoSEQ multiplex PCR; in TCRdb, only in-frame clones are kept and a portion is missing. Of over 30,000 clones listed, 82% were seen once; the top ten hold roughly 2%. Deletions cut 0 bases from V and 5 bases from J, with 11 bases between. The CDR3 has 15 amino acids. Germline V CDR1 and CDR2: SGHRS, YFSETQ. The sample here was CD4+ or CD8+ T cells sorted from blood, taken in a trial of the OX40 agonist ivuxolimab. This sequence joins TRBV5-1 and TRBJ1-4; no clear D. This TCR was sampled from an adult with an advanced solid tumor such as melanoma, head and neck, liver or kidney cancer. The CDR3 sequence: CASSLAPGRNEKLFF. The CDR3 DNA reads TGCGCCAGCAGCTTGGCTCCCGGCCGGAATGAAAAACTGTTTTTT. The variable domain in full, completed from reference TRBV5-1 and TRBJ1-4, reads KAGVTQTPRYLIKTRGQQVTLSCSPISGHRSVSWYQQTPGQGLQFLFEYFSETQRNKGNFPGRFSGRQFSNSRSEMNVSTLELGDSALYLCASSLAPGRNEKLFFGSGTQLSVL.